This T cell receptor beta chain was recovered during a study of blood T cell repertoires in COVID-19. Clones were sequenced by immunoSEQ multiplex PCR, and TCRdb holds only the in-frame ones, with some missing. The sample records under 300,000 clones, approximately 82% being singletons. CDR1 SNHLY and CDR2 FYNNEI come from the germline V gene. Between the trimmed V and J ends, which lost 4 bases and 4 bases, there was a span of 10 bases. This CDR3 comprises 14 residues. The chain joins TRBV2 to TRBJ2-2; D is possibly TRBD2 (7 bases). The specimen was peripheral blood. This receptor was identified in a woman between 18 and 30 years old with acute or convalescent COVID-19. This CDR3 is CASSGEGGTGELFF. DNA of the CDR3: TGTGCCAGCAGTGGGGAGGGGGGCACCGGGGAGCTGTTTTTT.